This TCR beta chain was captured by sequencing in a study of shared clonotypes between healthy human individuals. In the study's own analysis: Filtering was not the same, since immunoSEQ gave junction-only sequences without quality scores. This table comes from immunoSEQ multiplex PCR, and its TCRdb copy is limited to in-frame clones, with some not included. The V and J calls and clone size are taken from that table; D and trimming were inferred from the DNA. The data hold fewer than 1.4 million clones, with approximately 80% observed a single time. In regard to this clone: Its specificity is unknown.

Study results and caveats: Unshared clonotypes carried lower generation probabilities than those common to all four donors.

This CDR3 contains 14 residues. Germline V gene data show CDR1 as MNHEY and CDR2 as SVGAGI. V lost 5 bases and J lost 8; bases outside the gene matches: 11. This rearrangement joins TRBV6-5 to TRBJ1-2; 7 positions match TRBD1. Sequencing used memory CD4+ T cells from PBMCs. Subset reported: CD45RA-negative fraction. The sequence came from a man younger than 35 in good health. Some clones in this sample may be carry-over from other donors' samples. CDR3 nucleotide sequence: TGTGCCAGCAGTACAGCCGGGACAGTAGCGGGCTACACCTTC. Translation gives CASSTAGTVAGYTF.